Here is one T cell receptor (beta chain) with its context. Its binding antigen is unknown. No base qualities exist here, and no much larger clone lies one base off it. This entry is derived from a study of T cell responses to AZD1222 COVID-19 vaccine (dated by TCRdb to 2020 to 2023). For the wider study: AZD1222 recipients given second doses at about 4 weeks or at about 12 weeks were pooled, since spike-specific TCR depth and breadth were not found to differ between the two schedules. Trial participants were enrolled by age into subgroups of 18-55, 56-69 and 70-plus years, and about 150, 27 and 61 TCR-sequenced participants, respectively, were included in these subgroups. TCR sequencing was performed for more than 230 trial participants, of whom roughly 200 were given two doses of AZD1222 and around 25 were given two doses of MenACWY control vaccine. Study-wide conclusions, independent of this receptor: Most participants were white British and females outnumbered males, and the authors suggested that clonal diversity may have been underestimated. Nearly half of unique spike-specific TCRs reportedly recognized epitopes outside regions mutated in the B.1.351 and B.1.1.7 variants. Conclusions about previously exposed vaccinees are limited because only five to seven AZD1222 recipients were SARS-CoV-2 seropositive at baseline. In the small 56-69-year group, the increase in depth fell short of significance, most likely because of low power. After two AZD1222 doses, spike-specific TCR breadth and depth were significantly higher than at day 0 and than in MenACWY recipients. Because no day 14 peak-response samples were available, the repertoires could be characterized only after the peak T cell response. CD4 TCRs associated with the vaccine covered the entire spike protein, and the dominant responses were in regions 160-218 and 743-854.

The CDR3 regions of human TCRbeta chains were subjected to immunosequencing. Processing in the source paper ran as follows. Repertoire TCRs were checked for matches against a reference library of SARS-CoV-2-specific TCRs that had been generated using the MIRA antigen-specificity platform. Breadth was defined as the fraction of unique TCRs that were SARS-CoV-2-associated, and depth was defined as the fraction of total T cells that were SARS-CoV-2-associated. Each spike-specific TCR was assigned to its reactive spike region and to a CD4 or CD8 class using the MIRA data. Log10-transformed breadth and depth values were compared by one-way ANOVA with Sidak's multiple comparisons tests. TCRdb provides this immuneACCESS table in a form limited to in-frame rearrangements. Some clones are lacking; in checked studies, under half of them reflect an unresolved V gene, and why the rest are absent is not known. D and trimming were read from the DNA, whereas the V and J calls and clone size are those reported in that table. Across this sample there are roughly 100,000 clones, with 70% to 90% seen only once. 1.6% of the sample belongs to the ten largest clones.

What the time point label conveys for this sample: baseline before first vaccination. Vaccinee samples were obtained from the UK trials COV001 and COV002, which included a single-blind randomized controlled phase 2/3 trial of AZD1222 (ChAdOx1 nCoV-19) in healthy adults. Trial participant PBMC samples were collected at day 0 and day 28 after the second dose for TCRbeta chain sequencing. The TCR originated in an adult in good health. The material sequenced was peripheral blood, taken on day 0 of AZD1222 vaccination.

The CDR3 region reads CASSQDLSSYNEQFF. The DNA sequence is as follows: TGCGCCAGCAGCCAAGATCTGAGCTCCTACAATGAGCAGTTCTTC. The V gene is TRBV4-3 and the J gene is TRBJ2-1; the D gene cannot be resolved reliably. Trimming takes 0 bases from V and 0 bases from J, and the germline ends sit 6 bases apart. From the cysteine through the phenylalanine, the CDR3 covers 15 amino acids. Here the CDR3 DNA is all that survives: 45 bases in frame from base 1. Per the germline V gene, LGHNA is the CDR1 and YSLEER is the CDR2.